This TCR beta chain was profiled in a study of blood T cell repertoires in COVID-19. Study context: COVID-19 samples from acute and convalescent phases originated in the United States, Italy and Spain. PBMCs, B-cell-depleted T cells, or T cells provided the cDNA or gDNA that made up the material.

Seattle's cohort entered during active infection and was followed longitudinally. Authors' analysis steps: Cell counts per sample came from amplifying reference gene primers. TCRdb keeps only in-frame clones here, not all; method: immunoSEQ multiplex PCR. From that table come the V and J calls and clone size; the DNA was used to work out D and trimming. Of under 450,000 clones listed, about 91% are singletons. The sequence came from a woman in her 50s with COVID-19, enrolled during active disease. The material sequenced was peripheral blood.

CDR3 nucleotide sequence: TGTGCCAGCAGCTGGAGTTGGAACACTGAAGCTTTCTTT. Amino acids: CASSWSWNTEAFF. The V and J genes are TRBV11-2 and TRBJ1-1; D not resolved. The ends were cut back, 4 bases at V and 1 base at J, with 7 bases in the middle. Germline V gives CDR1 SGHAT, CDR2 FQNNGV. This CDR3 region has 13 residues.